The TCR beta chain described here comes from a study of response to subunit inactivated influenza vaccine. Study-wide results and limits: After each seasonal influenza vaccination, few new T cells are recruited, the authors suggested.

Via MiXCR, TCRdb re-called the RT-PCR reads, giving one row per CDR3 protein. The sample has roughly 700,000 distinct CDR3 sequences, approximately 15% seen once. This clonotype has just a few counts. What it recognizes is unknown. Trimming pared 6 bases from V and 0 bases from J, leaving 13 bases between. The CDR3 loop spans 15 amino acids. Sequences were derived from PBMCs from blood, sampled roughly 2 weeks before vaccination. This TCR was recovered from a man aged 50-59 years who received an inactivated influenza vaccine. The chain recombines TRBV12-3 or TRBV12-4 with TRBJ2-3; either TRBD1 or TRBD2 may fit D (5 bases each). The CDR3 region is CASRGRAASTDTQYF. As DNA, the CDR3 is TGTGCCAGCAGGGGACGCGCGGCTAGCACAGATACGCAGTATTTT.